Below are 4 T cell receptor beta chains sequenced from a single sample in a study of graft-versus-host responses after intestinal transplantation. The antigens these receptors bind are not known. Measured with immunoSEQ multiplex PCR; TCRdb has only the in-frame clones, and not every one. The sample has about 86,000 clones, about nine tenths seen once. The material was unstimulated CD4+ T cells sorted from spleen or lymph node cells, obtained before transplant. The receptors shown here come from a human donor who was the organ donor for an intestinal transplant.

The CDR3 sequence is CASSPGLAGDTQYF. The CDR3 nucleotides read TGTGCCAGCTCACCCGGACTAGCGGGTGATACGCAGTATTTT. The chain recombines TRBV18 with TRBJ2-3, with TRBD2 identical over 11 bases. The germline CDR1 and CDR2 sequences are KGHSH and LQKENI. Germline trimming cut 3 bases from V and 6 bases from J; bases unmatched to any gene: 2. The CDR3 runs to 14 residues.

The chain couples TRBV5-1 to TRBJ2-1; 9 nucleotides agree with TRBD2. This CDR3 contains 15 residues. Germline CDR1 is SGHRS and CDR2 is YFSETQ. Trimming at V came to 7 bases and at J to 7 bases, leaving 12 bases not matched to a gene. The CDR3 reads CASGSGSPAGNEQFF. In DNA, the CDR3 is TGCGCCAGCGGTAGCGGGAGCCCTGCTGGGAATGAGCAGTTCTTC.

The genes are TRBV6-6 and TRBJ2-3; 8 positions agree with TRBD2. Unmatched junction bases numbered 4, after V lost 0 bases and J lost 2 bases. This CDR3 spans 16 amino acids. Germline V gives CDR1 MNHNY, CDR2 SVGAGI (reference sequence). The CDR3 DNA is TGTGCCAGCAGTTACTCCACTAGCGGTTACACAGATACGCAGTATTTT. It encodes CASSYSTSGYTDTQYF.

This clone showed up just a few times. The chain links TRBV6-5 to TRBJ2-2; D is possibly TRBD2 (6 bases). The CDR3 has 15 amino acids. With 2 bases removed from V and 4 bases from J, the gap between germline ends came to 11 bases. Germline V gene sequence: CDR1 MNHEY, CDR2 SVGAGI. The CDR3 region has the DNA TGTGCCAGCAGTTACGGTCGCGGGACCACCGGGGAGCTGTTTTTT. Translating gives CASSYGRGTTGELFF.